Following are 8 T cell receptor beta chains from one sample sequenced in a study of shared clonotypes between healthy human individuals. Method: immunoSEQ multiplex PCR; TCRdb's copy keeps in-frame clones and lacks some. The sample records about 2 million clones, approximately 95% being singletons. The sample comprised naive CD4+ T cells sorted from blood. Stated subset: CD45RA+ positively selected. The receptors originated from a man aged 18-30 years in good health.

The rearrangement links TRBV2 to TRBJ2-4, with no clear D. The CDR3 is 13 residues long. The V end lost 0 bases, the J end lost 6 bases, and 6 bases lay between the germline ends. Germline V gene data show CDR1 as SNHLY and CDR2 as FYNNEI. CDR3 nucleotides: TGTGCCAGCAGTGAAGCGGACCCAAACATTCAGTACTTC. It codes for CASSEADPNIQYF.

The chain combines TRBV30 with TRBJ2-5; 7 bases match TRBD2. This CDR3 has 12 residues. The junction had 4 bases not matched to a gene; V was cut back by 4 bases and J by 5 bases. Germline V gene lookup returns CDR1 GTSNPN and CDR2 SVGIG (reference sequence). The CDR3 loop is CAWTSSGETQYF. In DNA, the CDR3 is TGTGCCTGGACCTCTAGCGGCGAGACCCAGTACTTC.

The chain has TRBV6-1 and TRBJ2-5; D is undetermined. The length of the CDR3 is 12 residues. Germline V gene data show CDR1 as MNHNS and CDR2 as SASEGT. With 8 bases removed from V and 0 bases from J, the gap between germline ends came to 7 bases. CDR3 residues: CASSSNQETQYF. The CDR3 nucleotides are TGTGCCAGCTCGAGCAACCAAGAGACCCAGTACTTC.

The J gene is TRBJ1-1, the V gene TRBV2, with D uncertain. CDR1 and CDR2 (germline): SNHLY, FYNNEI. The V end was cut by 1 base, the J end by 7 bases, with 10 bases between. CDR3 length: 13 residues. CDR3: CASSEEWQIEAFF. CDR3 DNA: TGTGCCAGCAGTGAAGAATGGCAGATTGAAGCTTTCTTT.

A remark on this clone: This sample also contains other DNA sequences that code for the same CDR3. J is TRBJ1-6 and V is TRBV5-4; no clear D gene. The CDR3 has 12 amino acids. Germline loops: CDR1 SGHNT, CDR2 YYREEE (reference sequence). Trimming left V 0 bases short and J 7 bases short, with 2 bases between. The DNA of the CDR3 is TGTGCCAGCAGCTTGGACAATTCACCCCTCCACTTT. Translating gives CASSLDNSPLHF.

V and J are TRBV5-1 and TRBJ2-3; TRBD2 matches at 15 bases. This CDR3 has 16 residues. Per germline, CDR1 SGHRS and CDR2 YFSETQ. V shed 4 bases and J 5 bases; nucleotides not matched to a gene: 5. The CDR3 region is CASSLGLAGGVDTQYF. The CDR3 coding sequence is TGCGCCAGCAGCCTCGGACTAGCGGGAGGGGTAGATACGCAGTATTTT.

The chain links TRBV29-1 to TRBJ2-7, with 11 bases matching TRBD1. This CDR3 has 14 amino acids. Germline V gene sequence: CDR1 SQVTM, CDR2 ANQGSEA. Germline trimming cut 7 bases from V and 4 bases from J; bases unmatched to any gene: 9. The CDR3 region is CSAIRTGGSYEQYF. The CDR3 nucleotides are TGCAGCGCGATAAGGACAGGGGGCTCTTACGAGCAGTACTTC.

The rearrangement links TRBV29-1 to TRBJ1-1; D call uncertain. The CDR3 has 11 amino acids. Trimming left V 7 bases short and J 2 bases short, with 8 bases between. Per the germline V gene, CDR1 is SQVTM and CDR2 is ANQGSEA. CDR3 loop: CSATSNTEAFF. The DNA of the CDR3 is TGCAGCGCGACGAGCAACACTGAAGCTTTCTTT.